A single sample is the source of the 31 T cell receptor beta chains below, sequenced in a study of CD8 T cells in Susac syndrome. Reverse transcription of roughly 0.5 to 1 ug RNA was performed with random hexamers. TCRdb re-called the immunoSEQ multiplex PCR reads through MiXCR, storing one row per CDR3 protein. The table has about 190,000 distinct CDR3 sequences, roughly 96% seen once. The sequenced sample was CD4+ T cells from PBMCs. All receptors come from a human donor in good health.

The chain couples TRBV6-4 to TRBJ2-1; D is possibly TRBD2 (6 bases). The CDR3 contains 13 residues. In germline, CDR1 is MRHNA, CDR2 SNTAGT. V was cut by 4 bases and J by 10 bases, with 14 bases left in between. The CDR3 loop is CASSVEGRSEQFF. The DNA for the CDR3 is TGTGCCAGCAGTGTGGAGGGGCGGAGCGAGCAGTTCTTC.

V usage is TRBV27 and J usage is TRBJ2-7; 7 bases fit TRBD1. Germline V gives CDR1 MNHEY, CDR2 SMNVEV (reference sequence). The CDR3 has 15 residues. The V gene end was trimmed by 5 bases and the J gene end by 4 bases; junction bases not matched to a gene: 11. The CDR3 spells CASSTSRQGRYEQYF. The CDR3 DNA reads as TGTGCCAGCAGTACCTCCCGACAGGGACGTTACGAGCAGTACTTC.

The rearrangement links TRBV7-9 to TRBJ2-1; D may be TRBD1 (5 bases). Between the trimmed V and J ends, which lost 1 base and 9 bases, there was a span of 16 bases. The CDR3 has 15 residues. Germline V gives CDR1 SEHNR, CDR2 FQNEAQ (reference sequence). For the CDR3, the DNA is TGTGCCAGCAGCTTAGGGTCAGGGAATTTGCGTGAGCAGTTCTTC. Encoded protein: CASSLGSGNLREQFF.

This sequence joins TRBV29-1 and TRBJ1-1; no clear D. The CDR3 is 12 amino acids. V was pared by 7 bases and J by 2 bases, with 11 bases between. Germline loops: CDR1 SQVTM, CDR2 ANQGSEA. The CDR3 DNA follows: TGCAGCGCCACAGAAGATAACACTGAAGCTTTCTTT. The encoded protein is CSATEDNTEAFF.

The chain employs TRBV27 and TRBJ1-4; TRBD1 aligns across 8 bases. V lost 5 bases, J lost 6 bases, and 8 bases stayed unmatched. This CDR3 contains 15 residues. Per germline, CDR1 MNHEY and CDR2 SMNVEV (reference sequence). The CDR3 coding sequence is TGTGCCAGCAGTACCCAGGGGGCGGCTTATGAAAAACTGTTTTTT. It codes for CASSTQGAAYEKLFF.

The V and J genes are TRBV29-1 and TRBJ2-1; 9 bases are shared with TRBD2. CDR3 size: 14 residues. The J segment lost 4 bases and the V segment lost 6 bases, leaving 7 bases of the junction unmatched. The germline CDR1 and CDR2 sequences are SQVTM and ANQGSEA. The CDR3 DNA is TGCAGCGTGACACCTAGCGGGATTTACAATGAGCAGTTCTTC. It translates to CSVTPSGIYNEQFF.

This CDR3 is CASTFNPTDTQYF. The CDR3 DNA reads TGTGCCAGCACCTTTAATCCTACAGATACGCAGTATTTT. The chain joins TRBV5-4 to TRBJ2-3; D is ambiguous. Between the trimmed V and J ends, which lost 6 bases and 3 bases, there was a span of 11 bases. This CDR3 has 13 amino acids. CDR1 is SGHNT and CDR2 is YYREEE in the germline V gene (reference sequence).

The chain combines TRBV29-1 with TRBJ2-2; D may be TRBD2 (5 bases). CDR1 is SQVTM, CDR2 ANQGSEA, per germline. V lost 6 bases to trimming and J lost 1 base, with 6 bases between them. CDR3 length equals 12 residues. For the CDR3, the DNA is TGCAGCGTCGGGGAGAACACCGGGGAGCTGTTTTTT. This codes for CSVGENTGELFF.

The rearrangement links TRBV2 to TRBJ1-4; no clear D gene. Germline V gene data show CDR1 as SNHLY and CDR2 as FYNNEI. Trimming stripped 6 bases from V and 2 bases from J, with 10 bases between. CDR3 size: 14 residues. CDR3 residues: CASSLRVTNEKLFF. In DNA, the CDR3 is TGTGCCAGCAGCCTGAGGGTTACTAATGAAAAACTGTTTTTT.

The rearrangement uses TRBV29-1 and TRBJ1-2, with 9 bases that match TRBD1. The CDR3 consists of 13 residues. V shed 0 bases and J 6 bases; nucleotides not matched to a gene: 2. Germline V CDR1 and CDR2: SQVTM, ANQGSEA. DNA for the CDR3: TGCAGCGTTGAAGATGGGACAGGGAATGGCTACACCTTC. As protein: CSVEDGTGNGYTF.

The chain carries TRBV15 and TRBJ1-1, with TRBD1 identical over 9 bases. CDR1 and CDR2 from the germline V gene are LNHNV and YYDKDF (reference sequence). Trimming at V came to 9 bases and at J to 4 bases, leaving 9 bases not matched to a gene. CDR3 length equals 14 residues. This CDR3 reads CATREGQGTTEAFF. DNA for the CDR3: TGTGCCACACGGGAAGGACAGGGGACCACTGAAGCTTTCTTT.

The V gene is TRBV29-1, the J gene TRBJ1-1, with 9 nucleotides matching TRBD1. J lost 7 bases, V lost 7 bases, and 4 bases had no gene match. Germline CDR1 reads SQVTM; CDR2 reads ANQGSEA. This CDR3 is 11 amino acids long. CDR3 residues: CSGGTGNEAFF. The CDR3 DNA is TGCAGCGGTGGGACAGGGAATGAAGCTTTCTTT.

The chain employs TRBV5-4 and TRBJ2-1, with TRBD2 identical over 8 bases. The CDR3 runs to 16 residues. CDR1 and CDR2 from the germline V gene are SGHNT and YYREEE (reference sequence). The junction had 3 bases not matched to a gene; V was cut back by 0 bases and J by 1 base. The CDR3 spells CASSLELAVSYNEQFF. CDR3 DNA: TGTGCCAGCAGCTTGGAACTAGCGGTTTCCTACAATGAGCAGTTCTTC.

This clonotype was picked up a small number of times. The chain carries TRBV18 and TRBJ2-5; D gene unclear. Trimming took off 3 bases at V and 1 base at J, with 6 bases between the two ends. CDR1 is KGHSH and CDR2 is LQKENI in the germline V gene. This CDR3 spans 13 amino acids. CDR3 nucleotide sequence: TGTGCCAGCTCACCTGGTTTCCAAGAGACCCAGTACTTC. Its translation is CASSPGFQETQYF.

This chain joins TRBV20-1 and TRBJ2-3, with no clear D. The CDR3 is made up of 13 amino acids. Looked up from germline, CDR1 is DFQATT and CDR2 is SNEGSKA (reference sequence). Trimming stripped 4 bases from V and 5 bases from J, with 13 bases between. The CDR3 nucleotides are TGCAGTGCTATCCAGTCGTCGAAAGATACGCAGTATTTT. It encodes CSAIQSSKDTQYF.

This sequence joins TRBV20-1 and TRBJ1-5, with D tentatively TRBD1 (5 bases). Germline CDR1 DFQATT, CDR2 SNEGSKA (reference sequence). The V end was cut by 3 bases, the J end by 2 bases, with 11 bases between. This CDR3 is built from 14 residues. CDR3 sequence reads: CSARDLGGNQPQHF. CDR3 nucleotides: TGCAGTGCTAGGGACTTGGGGGGCAATCAGCCCCAGCATTTT.

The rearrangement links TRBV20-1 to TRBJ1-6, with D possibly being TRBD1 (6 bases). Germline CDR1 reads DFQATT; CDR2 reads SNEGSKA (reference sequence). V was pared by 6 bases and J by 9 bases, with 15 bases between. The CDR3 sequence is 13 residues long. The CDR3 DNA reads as TGCAGTGCCCGCCGCGGGGGGCCTTCACCCCTCCACTTT. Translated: CSARRGGPSPLHF.

CDR3 nucleotide sequence: TGCAGTGCCCGGGGACTACGGGGAGAGACCCAGTACTTC. Encoded protein: CSARGLRGETQYF. J is TRBJ2-5 and V is TRBV20-1; 7 bases are a match to TRBD2. Per the germline V gene, CDR1 is DFQATT and CDR2 is SNEGSKA (reference sequence). This CDR3 contains 13 residues. J lost 4 bases, V lost 6 bases, and 8 bases had no gene match.

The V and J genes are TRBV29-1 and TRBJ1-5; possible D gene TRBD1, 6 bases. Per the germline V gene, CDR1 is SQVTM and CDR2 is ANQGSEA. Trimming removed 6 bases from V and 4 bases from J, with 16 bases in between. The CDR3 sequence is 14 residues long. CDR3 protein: CSVVTGSRNQPQHF. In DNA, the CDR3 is TGCAGCGTGGTGACAGGATCGAGGAATCAGCCCCAGCATTTT.

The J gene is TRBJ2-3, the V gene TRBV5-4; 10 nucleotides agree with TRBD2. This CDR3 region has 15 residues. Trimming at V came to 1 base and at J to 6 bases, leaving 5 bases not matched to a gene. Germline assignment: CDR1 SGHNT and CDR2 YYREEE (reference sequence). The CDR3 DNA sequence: TGTGCCAGCAGCTTGCAGCGGGAGGGCCGGGATACGCAGTATTTT. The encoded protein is CASSLQREGRDTQYF. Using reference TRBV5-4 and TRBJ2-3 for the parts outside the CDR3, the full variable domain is ETGVTQSPTHLIKTRGQQVTLRCSSQSGHNTVSWYQQALGQGPQFIFQYYREEENGRGNFPPRFSGLQFPNYSSELNVNALELDDSALYLCASSLQREGRDTQYFGPGTRLTVL.

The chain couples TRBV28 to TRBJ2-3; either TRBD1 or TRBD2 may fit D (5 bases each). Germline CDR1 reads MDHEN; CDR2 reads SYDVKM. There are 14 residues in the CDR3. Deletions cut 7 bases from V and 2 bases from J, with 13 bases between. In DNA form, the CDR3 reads TGTGCCAGCAACCCGCCGGGGCACACAGATACGCAGTATTTT. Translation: CASNPPGHTDTQYF.

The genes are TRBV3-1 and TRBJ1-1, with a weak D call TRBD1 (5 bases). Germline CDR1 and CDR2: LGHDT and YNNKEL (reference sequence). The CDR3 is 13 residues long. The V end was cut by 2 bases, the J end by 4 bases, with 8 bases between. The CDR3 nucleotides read TGTGCCAGCAGCCAACAGGGTCCCACTGAAGCTTTCTTT. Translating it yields CASSQQGPTEAFF.

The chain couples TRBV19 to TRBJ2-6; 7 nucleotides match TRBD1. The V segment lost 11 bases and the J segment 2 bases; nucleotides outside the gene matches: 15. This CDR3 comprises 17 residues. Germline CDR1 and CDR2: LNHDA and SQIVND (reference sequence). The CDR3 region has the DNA TGTGCCTCTGGGGCCGGGACAGATGAAGCTGGGGCCAACGTCCTGACTTTC. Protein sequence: CASGAGTDEAGANVLTF.

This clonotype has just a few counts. This CDR3 reads CASSRTGGYGYTF. The DNA for the CDR3 is TGTGCCAGCAGCCGCACAGGGGGCTATGGCTACACCTTC. The rearrangement links TRBV14 to TRBJ1-2; 8 nucleotides match TRBD1. The CDR3 runs 13 residues. Per the germline V gene, CDR1 is SGHDN and CDR2 is FVKESK. V dropped 4 bases and J dropped 4; count of bases not matched to a gene: 2.

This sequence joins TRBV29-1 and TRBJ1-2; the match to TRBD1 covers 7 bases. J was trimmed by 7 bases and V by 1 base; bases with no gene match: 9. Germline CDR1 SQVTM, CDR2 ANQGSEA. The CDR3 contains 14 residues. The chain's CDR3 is CSVEGQGVRGGYTF. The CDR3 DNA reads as TGCAGCGTTGAAGGTCAGGGGGTCCGCGGTGGCTACACCTTC.

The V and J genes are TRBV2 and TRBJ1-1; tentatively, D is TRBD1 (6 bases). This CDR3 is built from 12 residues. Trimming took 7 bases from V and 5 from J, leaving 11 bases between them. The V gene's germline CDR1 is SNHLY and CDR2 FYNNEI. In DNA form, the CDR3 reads TGTGCCAGCAAATCAGGGGTGACTGAAGCTTTCTTT. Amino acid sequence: CASKSGVTEAFF. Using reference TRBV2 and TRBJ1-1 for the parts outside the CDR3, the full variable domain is EPEVTQTPSHQVTQMGQEVILRCVPISNHLYFYWYRQILGQKVEFLVSFYNNEISEKSEIFDDQFSVERPDGSNFTLKIRSTKLEDSAMYFCASKSGVTEAFFGQGTRLTVV.

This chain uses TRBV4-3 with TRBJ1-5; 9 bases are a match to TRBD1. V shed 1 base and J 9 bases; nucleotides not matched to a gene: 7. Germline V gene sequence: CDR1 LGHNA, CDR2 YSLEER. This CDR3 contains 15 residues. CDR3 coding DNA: TGCGCCAGCAGCCAAGTACAGGGACAGGGATCGCCCCAGCATTTT. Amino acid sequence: CASSQVQGQGSPQHF.

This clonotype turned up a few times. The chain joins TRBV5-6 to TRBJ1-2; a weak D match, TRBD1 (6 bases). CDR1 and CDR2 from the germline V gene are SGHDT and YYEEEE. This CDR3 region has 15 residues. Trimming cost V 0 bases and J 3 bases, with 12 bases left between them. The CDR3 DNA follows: TGTGCCAGCAGCTTGGGGCAGGGGTCATACTATGGCTACACCTTC. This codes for CASSLGQGSYYGYTF.

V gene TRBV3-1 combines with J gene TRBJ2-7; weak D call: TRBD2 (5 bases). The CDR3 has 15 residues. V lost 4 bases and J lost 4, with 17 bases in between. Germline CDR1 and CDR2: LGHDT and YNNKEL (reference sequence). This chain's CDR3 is CASSPAGSGNYEQYF. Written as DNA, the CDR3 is TGTGCCAGCAGCCCAGCAGGCAGCGGAAATTACGAGCAGTACTTC.

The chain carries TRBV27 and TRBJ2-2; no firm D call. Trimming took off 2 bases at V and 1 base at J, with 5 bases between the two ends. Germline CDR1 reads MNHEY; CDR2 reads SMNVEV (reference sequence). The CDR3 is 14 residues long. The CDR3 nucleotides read TGTGCCAGCAGTTTACAAGAGAACACCGGGGAGCTGTTTTTT. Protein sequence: CASSLQENTGELFF.

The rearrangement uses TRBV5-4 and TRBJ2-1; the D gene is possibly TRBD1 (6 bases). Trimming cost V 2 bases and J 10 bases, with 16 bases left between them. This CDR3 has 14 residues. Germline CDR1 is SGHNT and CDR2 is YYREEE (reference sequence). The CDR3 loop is CASSLDQGNREQFF. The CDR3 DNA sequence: TGTGCCAGCAGCTTAGATCAGGGGAATAGGGAGCAGTTCTTC.